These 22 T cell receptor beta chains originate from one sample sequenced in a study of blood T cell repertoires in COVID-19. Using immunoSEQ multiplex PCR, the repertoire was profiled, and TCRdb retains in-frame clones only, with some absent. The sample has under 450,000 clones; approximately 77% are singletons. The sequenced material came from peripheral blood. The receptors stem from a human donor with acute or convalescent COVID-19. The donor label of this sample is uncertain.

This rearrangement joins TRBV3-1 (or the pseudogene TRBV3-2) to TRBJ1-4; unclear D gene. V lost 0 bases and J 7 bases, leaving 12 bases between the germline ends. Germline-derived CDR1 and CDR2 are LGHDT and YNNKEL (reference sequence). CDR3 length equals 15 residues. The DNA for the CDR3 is TGTGCCAGCAGCCAAGACTCGGGAGGCGGTGAAAAACTGTTTTTT. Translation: CASSQDSGGGEKLFF.

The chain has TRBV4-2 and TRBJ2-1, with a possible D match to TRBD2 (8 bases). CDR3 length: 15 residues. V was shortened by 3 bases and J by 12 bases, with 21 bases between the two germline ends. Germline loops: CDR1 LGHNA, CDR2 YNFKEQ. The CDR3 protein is CASSHDRAGGAVQFF. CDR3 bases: TGTGCCAGCAGCCATGACAGGGCCGGGGGGGCAGTGCAGTTCTTC.

CDR3 nucleotide sequence: TGTGCCAGCAGTCGACAGACCTCCTATGGCTACACCTTC. Its translation: CASSRQTSYGYTF. The V gene is TRBV27, the J gene TRBJ1-2; possible D gene TRBD1, 5 bases. Germline CDR1 and CDR2: MNHEY and SMNVEV (reference sequence). CDR3 length: 13 residues. V lost 5 bases to trimming and J lost 4 bases, with 11 bases between them.

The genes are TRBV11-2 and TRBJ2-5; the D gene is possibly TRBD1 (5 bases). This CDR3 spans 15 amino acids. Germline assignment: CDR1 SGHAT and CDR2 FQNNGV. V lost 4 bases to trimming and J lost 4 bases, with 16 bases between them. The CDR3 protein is CASSYYTGHPETQYF. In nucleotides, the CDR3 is TGTGCCAGCAGCTACTATACAGGTCACCCAGAGACCCAGTACTTC.

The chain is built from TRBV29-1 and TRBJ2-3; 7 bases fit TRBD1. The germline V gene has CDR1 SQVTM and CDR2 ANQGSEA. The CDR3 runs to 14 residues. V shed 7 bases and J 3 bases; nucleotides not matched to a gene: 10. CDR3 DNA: TGCAGCGCCCGACAGGGTCGGGGAACAGATACGCAGTATTTT. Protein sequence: CSARQGRGTDTQYF.

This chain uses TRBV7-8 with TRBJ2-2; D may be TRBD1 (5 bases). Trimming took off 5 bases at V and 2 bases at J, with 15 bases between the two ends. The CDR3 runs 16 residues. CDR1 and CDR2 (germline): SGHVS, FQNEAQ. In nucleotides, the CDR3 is TGTGCCAGCAGCCCTCGCTTGACAGATAACACCGGGGAGCTGTTTTTT. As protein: CASSPRLTDNTGELFF.

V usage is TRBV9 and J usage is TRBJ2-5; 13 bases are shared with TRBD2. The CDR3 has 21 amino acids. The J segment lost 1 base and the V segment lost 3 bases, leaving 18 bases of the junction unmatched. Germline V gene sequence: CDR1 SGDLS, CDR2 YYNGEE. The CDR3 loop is CASSGGLAGFWGSRSQETQYF. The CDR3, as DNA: TGTGCCAGCAGCGGGGGACTAGCGGGATTCTGGGGAAGTCGAAGCCAAGAGACCCAGTACTTC.

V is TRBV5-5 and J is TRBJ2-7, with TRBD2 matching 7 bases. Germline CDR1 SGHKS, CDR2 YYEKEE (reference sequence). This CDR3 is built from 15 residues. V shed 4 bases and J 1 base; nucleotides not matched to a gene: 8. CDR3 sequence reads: CASSVLASRSYEQYF. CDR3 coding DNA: TGTGCCAGCAGCGTACTAGCGTCGAGATCCTACGAGCAGTACTTC.

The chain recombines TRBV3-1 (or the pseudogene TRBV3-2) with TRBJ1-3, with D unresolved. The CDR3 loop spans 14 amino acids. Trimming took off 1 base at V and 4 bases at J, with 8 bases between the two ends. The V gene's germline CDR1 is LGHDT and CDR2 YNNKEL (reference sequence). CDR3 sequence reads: CASSQGGLGNTIYF. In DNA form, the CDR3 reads TGTGCCAGCAGCCAAGGAGGGTTGGGAAACACCATATATTTT.

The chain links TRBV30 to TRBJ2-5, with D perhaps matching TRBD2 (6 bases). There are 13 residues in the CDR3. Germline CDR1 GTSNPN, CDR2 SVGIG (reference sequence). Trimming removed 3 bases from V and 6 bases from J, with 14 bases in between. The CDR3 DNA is TGTGCCTGGAGGGGGAGGCCTGGGCAGACCCAGTACTTC. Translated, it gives CAWRGRPGQTQYF.

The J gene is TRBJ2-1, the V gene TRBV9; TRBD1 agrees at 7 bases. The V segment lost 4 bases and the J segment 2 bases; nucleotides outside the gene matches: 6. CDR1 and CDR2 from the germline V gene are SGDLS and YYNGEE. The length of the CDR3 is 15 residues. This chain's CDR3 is CASSSDRVAYNEQFF. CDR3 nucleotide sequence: TGTGCCAGCAGCTCAGACAGGGTTGCCTACAATGAGCAGTTCTTC.

The CDR3 bases are TGCAGCGTTGATTTGGCTCAGGGGCCCCTCACAGATACGCAGTATTTT. This translates into CSVDLAQGPLTDTQYF. The chain uses TRBV29-1 and TRBJ2-3; perhaps TRBD1 as D (6 bases). Trimming took 3 bases from V and 2 from J, leaving 18 bases between them. The CDR3 has 16 amino acids. Germline CDR1 reads SQVTM; CDR2 reads ANQGSEA.

The CDR3 nucleotides read TGTGCCAGCAGTTACACCGGGACAGGGACCACCGGGGAGCTGTTTTTT. This encodes CASSYTGTGTTGELFF. V usage is TRBV6-5 and J usage is TRBJ2-2; 9 nucleotides match TRBD1. CDR1 and CDR2 (germline): MNHEY, SVGAGI. Losses at the gene ends were 2 bases for V and 4 bases for J; bases not matched to a gene: 5. The CDR3 totals 16 residues.

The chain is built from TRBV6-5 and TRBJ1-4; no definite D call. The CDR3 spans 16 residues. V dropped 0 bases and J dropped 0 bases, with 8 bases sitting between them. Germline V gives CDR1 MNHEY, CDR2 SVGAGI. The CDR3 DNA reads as TGTGCCAGCAGTTACTCGGCTTTTGCAACTAATGAAAAACTGTTTTTT. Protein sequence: CASSYSAFATNEKLFF.

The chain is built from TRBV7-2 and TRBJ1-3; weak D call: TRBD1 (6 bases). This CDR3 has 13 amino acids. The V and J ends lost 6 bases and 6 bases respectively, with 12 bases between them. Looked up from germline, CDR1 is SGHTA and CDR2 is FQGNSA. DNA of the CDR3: TGTGCCAGCAGAGGGGACACCACAAACACCATATATTTT. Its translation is CASRGDTTNTIYF.

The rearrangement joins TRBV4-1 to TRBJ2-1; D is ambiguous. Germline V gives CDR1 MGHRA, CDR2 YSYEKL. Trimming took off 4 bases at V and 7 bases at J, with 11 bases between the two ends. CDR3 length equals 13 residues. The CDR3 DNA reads TGCGCCAGCAGCCCTAGAGGTTTAAATGAGCAGTTCTTC. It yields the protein CASSPRGLNEQFF.

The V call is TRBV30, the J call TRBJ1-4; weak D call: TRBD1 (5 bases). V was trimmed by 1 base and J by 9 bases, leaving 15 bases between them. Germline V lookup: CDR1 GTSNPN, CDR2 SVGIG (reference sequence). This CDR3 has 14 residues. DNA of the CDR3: TGTGCCTGGAGTGGTGTAAGGGGTAGGAAAAAACTGTTTTTT. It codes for CAWSGVRGRKKLFF.

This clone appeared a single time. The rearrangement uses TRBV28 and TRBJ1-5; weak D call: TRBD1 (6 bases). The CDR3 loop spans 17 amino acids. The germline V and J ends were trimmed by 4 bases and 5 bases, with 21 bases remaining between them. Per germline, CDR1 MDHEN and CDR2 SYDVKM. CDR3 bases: TGTGCCAGCAGTTGGGATCGAGGGACACCCAATTATCAGCCCCAGCATTTT. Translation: CASSWDRGTPNYQPQHF.

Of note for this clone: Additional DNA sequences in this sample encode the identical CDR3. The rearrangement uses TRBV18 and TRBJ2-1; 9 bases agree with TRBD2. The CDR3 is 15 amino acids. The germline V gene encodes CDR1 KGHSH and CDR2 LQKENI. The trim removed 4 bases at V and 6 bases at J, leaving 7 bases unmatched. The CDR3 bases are TGTGCCAGCTCACTTATAGCGGGAGTGGGCAATGAGCAGTTCTTC. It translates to CASSLIAGVGNEQFF.

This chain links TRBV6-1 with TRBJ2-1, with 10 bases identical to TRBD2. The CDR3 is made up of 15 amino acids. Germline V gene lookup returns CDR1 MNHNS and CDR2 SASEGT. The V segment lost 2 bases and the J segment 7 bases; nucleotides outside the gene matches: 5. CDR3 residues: CASSELAGAKNEQFF. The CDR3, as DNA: TGTGCCAGCAGTGAACTAGCGGGGGCCAAGAATGAGCAGTTCTTC.

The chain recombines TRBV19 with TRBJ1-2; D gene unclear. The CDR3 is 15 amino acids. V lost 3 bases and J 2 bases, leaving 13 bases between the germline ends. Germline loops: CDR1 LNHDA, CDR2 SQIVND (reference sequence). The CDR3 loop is CASSIWSRTNYGYTF. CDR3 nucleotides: TGTGCCAGTAGTATTTGGAGCAGAACAAACTATGGCTACACCTTC.

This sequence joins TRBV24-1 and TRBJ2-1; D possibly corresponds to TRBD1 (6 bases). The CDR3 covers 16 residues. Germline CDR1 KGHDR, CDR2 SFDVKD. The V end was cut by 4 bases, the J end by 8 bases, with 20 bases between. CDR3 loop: CATSESGVEAQYEQFF. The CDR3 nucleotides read TGTGCCACCAGTGAATCAGGGGTGGAAGCCCAATATGAGCAGTTCTTC.